Following are 23 T cell receptor beta chains from one sample sequenced in a study of blood T cell repertoires in COVID-19 (dated by TCRdb to 2018 to 2021). Libraries were constructed by the immunoSEQ multiplex PCR assay. As stored in TCRdb, this immuneACCESS dataset retains in-frame rearrangements with V and J assigned. A fraction of the clones does not appear; measured against another copy, unresolved V genes explain less than half of the discrepancy, and the remainder lacks a known reason. The sample yields 130,000 to 150,000 clones; 87% were counted once. Over 9% of the sample comes from the top ten. Sequencing input: PBMCs or T cells enriched from blood (not recorded which). These receptors came from a man aged 60 to 69 who had recovered from COVID-19.

J is TRBJ1-2 and V is TRBV10-2; TRBD1 matches 9 bases. Per germline, CDR1 WSHSY and CDR2 SAAADI. CDR3 length equals 12 residues. V lost 8 bases and J lost 7; bases outside the gene matches: 5. The CDR3 loop reads CASVRTGAGYTF. The CDR3 nucleotides read TGCGCCAGCGTTCGGACAGGGGCTGGCTACACCTTC.

V and J are TRBV7-9 and TRBJ2-6; D not certain. In germline, CDR1 is SEHNR, CDR2 FQNEAQ (reference sequence). The V end lost 6 bases, the J end lost 0 bases, and 9 bases lay between the germline ends. The CDR3 totals 15 residues. CDR3 residues: CASRTDSSGANVLTF. The CDR3 DNA follows: TGTGCCAGCAGGACTGACTCCTCTGGGGCCAACGTCCTGACTTTC.

This clone is a singleton in its sample. This chain uses TRBV3-1 (or the pseudogene TRBV3-2) with TRBJ2-1; 10 nucleotides match TRBD2. The junction had 5 bases not matched to a gene; V was cut back by 1 base and J by 8 bases. Germline V gene data show CDR1 as LGHDT and CDR2 as YNNKEL (reference sequence). The CDR3 contains 15 residues. The CDR3 is CASSQGSSGSHEQFF. CDR3 DNA sequence: TGTGCCAGCAGCCAAGGATCTAGCGGGAGCCATGAGCAGTTCTTC.

The gene calls are TRBV7-8 and TRBJ1-5, with 7 nucleotides matching TRBD1. This CDR3 is built from 13 residues. Germline CDR1 and CDR2: SGHVS and FQNEAQ. Trimming cost V 4 bases and J 5 bases; bases outside gene matches: 2. DNA for the CDR3: TGTGCCAGCAGCTACGACAGGGATCAGCCCCAGCATTTT. Amino acids: CASSYDRDQPQHF.

This chain joins TRBV29-1 and TRBJ2-3; 7 bases fit TRBD1. The CDR3 extends over 13 amino acids. V dropped 5 bases and J dropped 2; count of bases not matched to a gene: 4. The germline V gene encodes CDR1 SQVTM and CDR2 ANQGSEA. The CDR3 is CSVRDRYTDTQYF. The CDR3, as DNA: TGCAGCGTTCGGGACAGATACACAGATACGCAGTATTTT.

This chain uses TRBV29-1 with TRBJ2-3; D not resolved. There are 15 residues in the CDR3. Between the trimmed V and J ends, which lost 0 bases and 2 bases, there was a span of 12 bases. The germline CDR1 and CDR2 sequences are SQVTM and ANQGSEA. CDR3 sequence (DNA): TGCAGCGTTGAAGATCGAGGCAGTTCCACAGATACGCAGTATTTT. It codes for CSVEDRGSSTDTQYF.

This chain joins TRBV21-1 and TRBJ2-1; the tabulated D call, TRBD1, remains unverified against the DNA. TRBV21-1 is a pseudogene. The CDR3 is 16 residues long. DNA of the CDR3: TGTGCCAGCAGCAAATCTGGGAACAGGGGGTACAATGAGCAGTTCTTC. It translates to CASSKSGNRGYNEQFF.

This clone has only one observation. In DNA, the CDR3 is TGCGCCAGCAGCCAAGGCGGGGCAAGCAATCAGCCCCAGCATTTT. This encodes CASSQGGASNQPQHF. V usage is TRBV4-1 and J usage is TRBJ1-5; D possibly corresponds to TRBD1 (5 bases). The germline gives CDR1 MGHRA, CDR2 YSYEKL. The CDR3 runs 15 residues. V was cut by 1 base and J by 1 base, with 8 bases left in between.

The chain joins TRBV18 to TRBJ1-3, with D maybe TRBD1 (5 bases). Germline CDR1 is KGHSH and CDR2 is LQKENI. V was shortened by 3 bases and J by 0 bases, with 15 bases between the two germline ends. The CDR3 spans 17 residues. In DNA form, the CDR3 reads TGTGCCAGCTCACCTAGTGTTGGAGGGGTCTCTGGAAACACCATATATTTT. The encoded protein is CASSPSVGGVSGNTIYF.

The chain combines TRBV28 with TRBJ2-3; tentatively, D is TRBD1 (6 bases). V was cut by 2 bases and J by 10 bases, with 19 bases left in between. The germline CDR1 and CDR2 sequences are MDHEN and SYDVKM. This CDR3 has 15 residues. Here the CDR3 reads CASSLPRGTFLAQYF. For the CDR3, the DNA is TGTGCCAGCAGTTTACCGCGTGGGACATTTCTAGCGCAGTATTTT.

This chain joins TRBV11-2 and TRBJ2-2; a weak D match, TRBD2 (5 bases). Germline V lookup: CDR1 SGHAT, CDR2 FQNNGV. V lost 8 bases to trimming and J lost 4 bases, with 14 bases between them. This CDR3 spans 14 amino acids. The chain's CDR3 is CASLRDAGTGELFF. The DNA of the CDR3 is TGTGCCAGCCTCCGTGATGCGGGCACCGGGGAGCTGTTTTTT. Based on the CDR3 plus reference TRBV11-2 and TRBJ2-2, the full variable domain is EAGVAQSPRYKIIEKRQSVAFWCNPISGHATLYWYQQILGQGPKLLIQFQNNGVVDDSQLPKDRFSAERLKGVDSTLKIQPAKLEDSAVYLCASLRDAGTGELFFGEGSRLTVL.

The CDR3 bases are TGTGCCAGCAGCCGTAGGGTCAGCGGGAGAAACAATGAGCAGTTCTTC. Translated, it gives CASSRRVSGRNNEQFF. The rearrangement uses TRBV5-4 and TRBJ2-1, with 8 positions matching TRBD2. CDR3 length: 16 residues. CDR1 is SGHNT and CDR2 is YYREEE in the germline V gene (reference sequence). J gave up 5 bases and V 4 bases, and 11 bases lay outside the gene matches.

This clone appeared a few times. This rearrangement joins TRBV28 to TRBJ2-7, with TRBD2 matching over 13 bases. V was clipped by 6 bases and J by 4 bases; unmatched bases: 9. Germline V gene lookup returns CDR1 MDHEN and CDR2 SYDVKM. CDR3 length equals 16 residues. The CDR3 nucleotides read TGTGCCAGCAGCCCAGGACTAGCGGGAGTTAGGTACGAGCAGTACTTC. Encoded protein: CASSPGLAGVRYEQYF.

V gene TRBV7-6 combines with J gene TRBJ2-7; D is unclear. The germline V gene has CDR1 SGHVS and CDR2 FNYEAQ. CDR3 length: 13 residues. V dropped 0 bases and J dropped 0 bases, with 3 bases sitting between them. Written as DNA, the CDR3 is TGTGCCAGCAGCTTAGCACTCTCCTACGAGCAGTACTTC. It yields the protein CASSLALSYEQYF.

The chain recombines TRBV6-5 with TRBJ1-5, with TRBD1 as a possible D gene (5 bases). This CDR3 has 13 amino acids. CDR1 is MNHEY, CDR2 SVGAGI, per germline. The germline V and J ends were trimmed by 5 bases and 7 bases, with 12 bases remaining between them. The CDR3 nucleotides read TGTGCCAGCAGTCCAATCCGGGGGCAGCCCCAGCATTTT. This codes for CASSPIRGQPQHF.

The V gene is TRBV2, the J gene TRBJ2-1; D is perhaps TRBD2 (6 bases). CDR1 is SNHLY and CDR2 is FYNNEI in the germline V gene. The CDR3 has 13 residues. V gave up 7 bases and J gave up 6 bases, with 13 bases separating them. The chain's CDR3 is CASTQGGVNEQFF. The CDR3 bases are TGTGCCAGCACGCAAGGAGGGGTCAATGAGCAGTTCTTC.

V usage is TRBV9 and J usage is TRBJ1-3; possible D gene TRBD1, 6 bases. The CDR3 is 14 residues long. Between the trimmed V and J ends, which lost 0 bases and 4 bases, there was a span of 8 bases. The germline V gene encodes CDR1 SGDLS and CDR2 YYNGEE. The CDR3 loop is CASSVADSGNTIYF. The CDR3 DNA is TGTGCCAGCAGCGTAGCGGACAGCGGAAACACCATATATTTT.

V is TRBV11-3 and J is TRBJ1-5; 7 nucleotides align to TRBD1. Germline V gives CDR1 SGHNT, CDR2 YENEEA. With 5 bases clipped from V and 5 bases from J, the junction kept 3 bases outside the gene matches. The CDR3 is 13 residues long. The CDR3 region is CASSRDRDQPQHF. The CDR3 DNA reads as TGTGCCAGCAGCAGAGACAGGGATCAGCCCCAGCATTTT. Full variable domain (outside the CDR3, taken from reference TRBV11-3 and TRBJ1-5): EAGVVQSPRYKIIEKKQPVAFWCNPISGHNTLYWYLQNLGQGPELLIRYENEEAVDDSQLPKDRFSAERLKGVDSTLKIQPAELGDSAVYLCASSRDRDQPQHFGDGTRLSIL.

DNA of the CDR3: TGTGCCAGCTCCCCGAACAGGGGAGGCACTGAAGCTTTCTTT. Its translation is CASSPNRGGTEAFF. V usage is TRBV18 and J usage is TRBJ1-1, with TRBD1 identical over 7 bases. Germline V CDR1 and CDR2: KGHSH, LQKENI. The CDR3 runs to 14 residues. V was clipped by 6 bases and J by 4 bases; unmatched bases: 8.

The CDR3: CAWSPEGSQPQHF. For the CDR3, the DNA is TGTGCCTGGAGTCCAGAAGGGAGTCAGCCCCAGCATTTT. This chain links TRBV30 with TRBJ1-5; no reliable D call. With 2 bases removed from V and 6 bases from J, the gap between germline ends came to 11 bases. The CDR3 has 13 amino acids. Germline CDR1 GTSNPN, CDR2 SVGIG (reference sequence).

The chain recombines TRBV2 with TRBJ1-3, with D unresolved. Trimming stripped 4 bases from V and 0 bases from J, with 7 bases between. Germline CDR1 and CDR2: SNHLY and FYNNEI. CDR3 length: 14 amino acids. This chain's CDR3 is CASSVSPSGNTIYF. The CDR3 coding sequence is TGTGCCAGCAGTGTATCCCCCTCTGGAAACACCATATATTTT. Together with reference TRBV2 and TRBJ1-3, the CDR3 gives the full variable domain: EPEVTQTPSHQVTQMGQEVILRCVPISNHLYFYWYRQILGQKVEFLVSFYNNEISEKSEIFDDQFSVERPDGSNFTLKIRSTKLEDSAMYFCASSVSPSGNTIYFGEGSWLTVV.

The rearrangement links TRBV9 to TRBJ1-2; the D is unclear. In germline, CDR1 is SGDLS, CDR2 YYNGEE. This CDR3 has 16 amino acids. V was clipped by 5 bases and J by 7 bases, with 24 bases between them. CDR3 sequence reads: CASRPNLTRARLGYTF. CDR3 in DNA: TGTGCCAGCAGGCCAAACCTGACGAGGGCGCGGCTTGGCTACACCTTC. The full variable domain, completed using reference TRBV9 and TRBJ1-2, is DSGVTQTPKHLITATGQRVTLRCSPRSGDLSVYWYQQSLDQGLQFLIQYYNGEERAKGNILERFSAQQFPDLHSELNLSSLELGDSALYFCASRPNLTRARLGYTFGSGTRLTVV.

The chain links TRBV29-1 to TRBJ1-4, with 7 positions matching TRBD1. Per germline, CDR1 SQVTM and CDR2 ANQGSEA. The CDR3 is 13 residues long. Germline trimming cut 7 bases from V and 3 bases from J; bases unmatched to any gene: 5. CDR3 nucleotides: TGCAGCGCCCGGGACAGCCCTAATGAAAAACTGTTTTTT. Translating it yields CSARDSPNEKLFF. Supplemented by reference TRBV29-1 and TRBJ1-4, the full variable domain reads SAVISQKPSRDICQRGTSLTIQCQVDSQVTMMFWYRQQPGQSLTLIATANQGSEATYESGFVIDKFPISRPNLTFSTLTVSNMSPEDSSIYLCSARDSPNEKLFFGSGTQLSVL.